Below are 27 T cell receptor beta chains sequenced from a single sample in a study of identical twins. TCRdb ran MiXCR on the 5' RACE reads and lists one entry per CDR3 protein. The data hold some 710,000 distinct CDR3 sequences, with over 5% observed a single time. Sequenced: naive T cells sorted from blood. The receptors derive from a man younger than 30 in good health.

This clonotype was seen at least ten times. The chain has TRBV28 and TRBJ1-6, with TRBD1 as a possible D gene (5 bases). The ends were cut back, 4 bases at V and 10 bases at J, with 11 bases in the middle. In germline, CDR1 is MDHEN, CDR2 SYDVKM. This CDR3 spans 13 amino acids. The CDR3 here is CASSSQVQSPLHF. DNA of the CDR3: TGTGCCAGCAGTTCACAGGTGCAGTCACCCCTCCACTTT. The full variable domain, in which reference TRBV28 and TRBJ1-6 provide the parts outside the CDR3, is DVKVTQSSRYLVKRTGEKVFLECVQDMDHENMFWYRQDPGLGLRLIYFSYDVKMKEKGDIPEGYSVSREKKERFSLILESASTNQTSMYLCASSSQVQSPLHFGNGTRLTVT.

This clonotype was observed many times. This sequence joins TRBV20-1 and TRBJ2-5, with D possibly TRBD2 on 6 matching bases. The V gene's germline CDR1 is DFQATT and CDR2 SNEGSKA (reference sequence). The length of the CDR3 is 13 residues. The V gene lost 7 bases and the J gene lost 5 bases, with 17 bases spanning the gap. CDR3: CSVTSLRGETQYF. The DNA for the CDR3 is TGCAGTGTCACGTCCTTGCGGGGTGAGACCCAGTACTTC.

This clonotype occurred many times. DNA of the CDR3: TGTGCCACCAGCCCCGAAATAGGATCCTCACCCCTCCACTTT. Its translation: CATSPEIGSSPLHF. The chain is built from TRBV15 and TRBJ1-6; D gene unclear. V lost 5 bases to trimming and J lost 10 bases, with 15 bases between them. The CDR3 consists of 14 residues. Germline values: CDR1 LNHNV, CDR2 YYDKDF (reference sequence).

This clonotype was counted many times. V gene TRBV6-1 combines with J gene TRBJ2-7; D may be TRBD1 (5 bases). Germline lookup yields CDR1 MNHNS and CDR2 SASEGT. CDR3 length: 14 residues. The V and J ends lost 1 base and 3 bases respectively, with 10 bases between them. The CDR3 is CASSEGPRVYEQYV. CDR3 nucleotide sequence: TGTGCCAGCAGTGAAGGACCCAGGGTCTACGAGCAGTACGTC.

In its sample, this clonotype was seen many times. V is TRBV28 and J is TRBJ2-4; 7 bases are shared with TRBD1. The CDR3 sequence is 13 residues long. Trimming removed 7 bases from V and 3 bases from J; junction bases left unmatched: 3. Germline V CDR1 and CDR2: MDHEN, SYDVKM. The CDR3 DNA sequence: TGTGCCAGCACGACAGGGTACAAAAACATTCAGTACTTC. Its protein product is CASTTGYKNIQYF.

The sample holds one count of this clonotype. This chain connects TRBV1 to TRBJ2-7; whether TRBD2, the table's D call, matches the DNA was not checked. TRBV1 is a documented pseudogene. This CDR3 contains 14 residues. CDR3 DNA sequence: TGCACCAGCAGCCAAGAAAGCGGTTTGTACGAGCAGTACTTC. This sequence encodes CTSSQESGLYEQYF.

This clonotype has at least ten counts. The J gene is TRBJ2-1, the V gene TRBV12-3 or TRBV12-4, with unresolved D. The CDR3 extends over 13 amino acids. V lost 0 bases and J 2 bases, leaving 2 bases between the germline ends. The CDR3 nucleotides are TGTGCCAGCAGTTTAGCCACCTACAATGAGCAGTTCTTC. This encodes CASSLATYNEQFF.

This clonotype has a handful of counts. The chain recombines TRBV5-1 with TRBJ2-3; 10 bases are a match to TRBD2. CDR3 size: 17 residues. With V trimmed by 2 bases and J by 3 bases, 9 bases remained unmatched. Germline values: CDR1 SGHRS, CDR2 YFSETQ. The CDR3: CASSFGASGSRTDTQYF. Here the CDR3 DNA reads TGCGCCAGCAGCTTTGGGGCTAGCGGGAGTAGAACAGATACGCAGTATTTT.

This clonotype was found many times. The chain joins TRBV10-3 to TRBJ2-7; 7 nucleotides align to TRBD2. The CDR3 consists of 14 residues. The trim removed 10 bases at V and 0 bases at J, leaving 9 bases unmatched. The germline CDR1 and CDR2 sequences are ENHRY and SYGVKD. The CDR3 reads CASRSAGNSYEQYF. The CDR3 DNA reads as TGTGCCAGCCGCTCAGCGGGGAACTCCTACGAGCAGTACTTC.

In its sample, this clonotype was seen many times. This sequence joins TRBV14 and TRBJ1-3; perhaps TRBD1 as D (6 bases). Germline loops: CDR1 SGHDN, CDR2 FVKESK. CDR3 size: 15 residues. The V and J ends lost 5 bases and 5 bases respectively, with 16 bases between them. CDR3: CASSFMAGDRNTIYF. In nucleotides, the CDR3 is TGTGCCAGCAGCTTTATGGCGGGGGACAGAAACACCATATATTTT.

This clonotype was seen ten or more times. CDR3 region: CASTGPQAYEQYF. The CDR3 nucleotides are TGTGCCAGCACCGGACCGCAAGCCTACGAGCAGTACTTC. This chain joins TRBV28 and TRBJ2-7, with D unclear. V shed 7 bases and J shed 2 bases, with 12 bases lying between them. Germline CDR1 is MDHEN and CDR2 is SYDVKM. This CDR3 is 13 amino acids long.

The chain joins TRBV4-1 to TRBJ2-7; 11 bases are shared with TRBD1. CDR1 is MGHRA and CDR2 is YSYEKL in the germline V gene. The junction had 7 bases not matched to a gene; V was cut back by 3 bases and J by 6 bases. This CDR3 comprises 15 residues. The CDR3 DNA is TGCGCCAGCAGCCAGCCGGGGACAGGGGGACGCGAGCAGTACGTC. Amino acids: CASSQPGTGGREQYV.

On this clonotype itself: This may be a read error, as it is one base from a much larger clone. The V call is TRBV6-5, the J call TRBJ2-1; D may be TRBD2 (6 bases). Germline CDR1 and CDR2: MNHEY and SVGAGI. This CDR3 has 12 amino acids. Trimming took off 6 bases at V and 12 bases at J, with 15 bases between the two ends. Here the CDR3 reads CASRIGSGGQFF. The CDR3 DNA follows: TGTGCCAGCAGAATCGGGTCCGGGGGGCAGTTCTTC.

V usage is TRBV5-1 and J usage is TRBJ2-2; 7 bases line up with TRBD2. CDR1 and CDR2 from the germline V gene are SGHRS and YFSETQ. This CDR3 comprises 16 residues. The junction had 4 bases not matched to a gene; V was cut back by 2 bases and J by 0 bases. The CDR3: CASSFTSASNTGELFF. In DNA form, the CDR3 reads TGCGCCAGCAGCTTTACTAGCGCCTCGAACACCGGGGAGCTGTTTTTT.

This clonotype was found a few times. This chain joins TRBV12-3 or TRBV12-4 and TRBJ1-5, with unresolved D. The length of the CDR3 is 13 residues. Trimming took off 3 bases at V and 5 bases at J, with 8 bases between the two ends. CDR3 protein: CASSLDGHQPQHF. CDR3 DNA: TGTGCCAGCAGTTTGGACGGGCATCAGCCCCAGCATTTT.

Here the CDR3 DNA reads TGTGCCAGCAGGCAAATAGCGGAGAGGGGGAACACTGAAGCTTTCTTT. Its protein is CASRQIAERGNTEAFF. The chain carries TRBV6-1 and TRBJ1-1; a weak D match, TRBD1 (5 bases). This CDR3 has 16 amino acids. Trimming removed 6 bases at V and 1 base at J, with 18 bases between. Germline V CDR1 and CDR2: MNHNS, SASEGT.

This clonotype was picked up a small number of times. DNA for the CDR3: TGTGCCAGCAGTCCCGGGACTAGCGGGAGCCTCGACGAGCAGTACTTC. Translating it yields CASSPGTSGSLDEQYF. The chain joins TRBV28 to TRBJ2-7, with 14 bases matching TRBD2. CDR1 and CDR2 from the germline V gene are MDHEN and SYDVKM. There are 16 residues in the CDR3. Trimming removed 5 bases from V and 5 bases from J; junction bases left unmatched: 8.

This clonotype was seen a handful of times. The rearrangement links TRBV7-3 to TRBJ1-6, with unresolved D. The CDR3 runs 13 residues. Germline CDR1 and CDR2: SGHTA and FQGTGA. V was cut by 0 bases and J by 10 bases, with 7 bases left in between. CDR3 sequence (DNA): TGTGCCAGCAGCTTAACGTACCGATCACCCCTCCACTTT. Its translation is CASSLTYRSPLHF. Drawing the rest from reference TRBV7-3 and TRBJ1-6, the complete variable domain is GAGVSQTPSNKVTEKGKYVELRCDPISGHTALYWYRQSLGQGPEFLIYFQGTGAADDSGLPNDRFFAVRPEGSVSTLKIQRTERGDSAVYLCASSLTYRSPLHFGNGTRLTVT.

This clonotype occurred many times. The rearrangement links TRBV10-3 to TRBJ2-1; the match to TRBD2 covers 8 bases. The J segment lost 2 bases and the V segment lost 3 bases, leaving 9 bases of the junction unmatched. The CDR3 sequence is 17 residues long. Germline-derived CDR1 and CDR2 are ENHRY and SYGVKD. As DNA, the CDR3 is TGTGCCATCAGTGACCTCCGCGGGGGGAGAACCTACAATGAGCAGTTCTTC. It is translated as CAISDLRGGRTYNEQFF.

In its sample, this clonotype was seen many times. J is TRBJ2-1 and V is TRBV7-6; 10 bases are shared with TRBD2. The CDR3 runs to 15 residues. Trimming cost V 1 base and J 9 bases; bases outside gene matches: 6. Per germline, CDR1 SGHVS and CDR2 FNYEAQ. CDR3 in amino acids: CASSLDSSGRTEQFF. The CDR3 nucleotides are TGTGCCAGCAGCTTAGATTCTAGCGGGAGAACTGAGCAGTTCTTC.

This clonotype occurred a few times. This chain uses TRBV12-3 or TRBV12-4 with TRBJ2-1; TRBD1 matches at 11 bases. The CDR3 totals 15 residues. V lost 3 bases and J lost 7; bases outside the gene matches: 5. The CDR3 protein is CASSLVGDRGNEQFF. In DNA form, the CDR3 reads TGTGCCAGCAGTTTGGTCGGGGACAGGGGGAATGAGCAGTTCTTC.

This chain links TRBV10-3 with TRBJ2-1, with 7 nucleotides matching TRBD1. The length of the CDR3 is 15 residues. Trimming removed 4 bases from V and 1 base from J; junction bases left unmatched: 4. Per germline, CDR1 ENHRY and CDR2 SYGVKD. The CDR3 bases are TGTGCCATCAGTGCGGACAGGCTTTCCTACAATGAGCAGTTCTTC. Encoded protein: CAISADRLSYNEQFF.

The CDR3 bases are TGCGCCAGCAGCCAACCCAGACAGCACACCGGGGAGCTGTTTTTT. Its translation: CASSQPRQHTGELFF. The chain joins TRBV4-1 to TRBJ2-2, with D possibly matching TRBD1 (5 bases). Trimming removed 2 bases from V and 3 bases from J, with 10 bases in between. This CDR3 has 15 amino acids. In germline, CDR1 is MGHRA, CDR2 YSYEKL.

This clonotype was picked up many times. This rearrangement joins TRBV5-1 to TRBJ1-2; D gene unclear. The CDR3 runs 13 residues. Germline V gives CDR1 SGHRS, CDR2 YFSETQ. The V end was cut by 3 bases, the J end by 0 bases, with 6 bases between. Written as DNA, the CDR3 is TGCGCCAGCAGCTCCATGACTAACTATGGCTACACCTTC. Protein product: CASSSMTNYGYTF.

This clonotype showed up many times. This rearrangement joins TRBV29-1 to TRBJ1-2, with TRBD1 as a possible D gene (5 bases). Germline lookup yields CDR1 SQVTM and CDR2 ANQGSEA. CDR3 length: 13 residues. Trimming pared 6 bases from V and 2 bases from J, leaving 13 bases between. The CDR3 here is CSVRVGVNYGYTF. The CDR3 DNA follows: TGCAGCGTCAGGGTTGGGGTCAACTATGGCTACACCTTC.

This clonotype was counted a few times. The CDR3 sequence is CASSYSGTQETQYF. The CDR3, as DNA: TGTGCCAGCAGCTACTCCGGGACGCAAGAGACCCAGTACTTC. The rearrangement joins TRBV7-6 to TRBJ2-5, with D perhaps given as TRBD1 or TRBD2 (5 bases each). The germline CDR1 and CDR2 sequences are SGHVS and FNYEAQ. The ends were cut back, 4 bases at V and 2 bases at J, with 11 bases in the middle. The CDR3 runs to 14 residues.

There are many counts of this clonotype. The chain joins TRBV28 to TRBJ1-1; D unclear. From germline, CDR1 is MDHEN and CDR2 SYDVKM. CDR3 length: 16 amino acids. Trimming took 5 bases from V and 1 from J, leaving 17 bases between them. In nucleotides, the CDR3 is TGTGCCAGCAGTCCCCCGGAACCGATACCGAACACTGAAGCTTTCTTT. This codes for CASSPPEPIPNTEAFF.